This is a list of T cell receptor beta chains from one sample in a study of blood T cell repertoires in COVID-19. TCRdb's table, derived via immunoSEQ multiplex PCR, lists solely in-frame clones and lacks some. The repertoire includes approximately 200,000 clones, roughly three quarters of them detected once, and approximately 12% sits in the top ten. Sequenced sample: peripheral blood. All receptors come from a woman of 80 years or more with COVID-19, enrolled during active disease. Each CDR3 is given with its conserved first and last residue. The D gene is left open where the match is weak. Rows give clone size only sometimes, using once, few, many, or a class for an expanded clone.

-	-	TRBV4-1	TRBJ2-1	CASSQDLRETYNEQFF	TGCGCCAGCAGCCAAGATCTGAGGGAAACCTACAATGAGCAGTTCTTC
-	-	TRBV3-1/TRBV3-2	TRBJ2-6	CASSQVLSGANVLTF	TGTGCCAGCAGCCAAGTTCTGTCTGGGGCCAACGTCCTGACTTTC
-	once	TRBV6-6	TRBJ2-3	CASSPTYDITDTQYF	TGTGCCAGCAGTCCGACATACGACATCACAGATACGCAGTATTTT
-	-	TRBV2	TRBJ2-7	CASRAGTFAYEQYF	TGTGCCAGCCGGGCGGGGACTTTCGCCTACGAGCAGTACTTC
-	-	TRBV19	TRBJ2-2	CASSIEPMGTRRVTGELFF	TGTGCCAGTAGTATAGAGCCCATGGGAACTAGGCGGGTCACCGGGGAGCTGTTTTTT
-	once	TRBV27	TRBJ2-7	CASSSRWGPYEQYF	TGTGCCAGCAGTTCCCGATGGGGGCCCTACGAGCAGTACTTC
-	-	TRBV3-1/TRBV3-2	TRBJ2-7	CASSQDYGFSSYEQYF	TGTGCCAGCAGCCAAGACTACGGGTTTAGCTCCTACGAGCAGTACTTC
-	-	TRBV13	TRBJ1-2	CASSSVNYGYTF	TGTGCCAGCAGCAGCGTAAACTATGGCTACACCTTC
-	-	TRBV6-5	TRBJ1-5	CASQGFVNQPQHF	TGTGCCAGCCAGGGGTTTGTCAATCAGCCCCAGCATTTT
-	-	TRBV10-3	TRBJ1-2	CAISEKSTSSYGYTF	TGTGCCATCAGTGAGAAGTCTACCTCTAGCTATGGCTACACCTTC
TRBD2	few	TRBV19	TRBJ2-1	CASSRLAGGPVFNEQFF	TGTGCCAGTAGTAGGCTAGCGGGGGGGCCAGTTTTCAATGAGCAGTTCTTC
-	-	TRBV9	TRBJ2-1	CASSPAGISYNEQFF	TGTGCCAGCAGCCCGGCGGGAATCTCCTACAATGAGCAGTTCTTC
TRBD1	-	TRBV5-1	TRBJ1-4	CASSWTPQGGTNEKLFF	TGCGCCAGCAGCTGGACCCCACAGGGGGGCACTAATGAAAAACTGTTTTTT
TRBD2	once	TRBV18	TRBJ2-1	CASSQLAGDHNEQFF	TGTGCCAGCTCCCAACTAGCGGGGGACCACAATGAGCAGTTCTTC
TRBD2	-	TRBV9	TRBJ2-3	CASSPGLVSTDTQYF	TGTGCCAGCAGCCCAGGACTAGTTAGCACAGATACGCAGTATTTT
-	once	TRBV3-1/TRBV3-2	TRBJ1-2	CASSPFLGGGGYTF	TGTGCCAGCAGCCCCTTTCTCGGGGGGGGAGGCTACACCTTC
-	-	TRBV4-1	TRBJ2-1	CASSQGSFVNEQFF	TGCGCCAGCAGCCAAGGTAGCTTCGTCAATGAGCAGTTCTTC
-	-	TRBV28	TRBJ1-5	CASSPSTEYSNQPQHF	TGTGCCAGCAGTCCCTCCACAGAGTATAGCAATCAGCCCCAGCATTTT
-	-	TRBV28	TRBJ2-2	CASSSWRETNTGELFF	TGTGCCAGCAGTTCCTGGAGGGAGACCAACACCGGGGAGCTGTTTTTT
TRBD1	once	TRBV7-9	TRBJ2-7	CASSFARTGHYEQYF	TGTGCCAGCAGCTTCGCCCGGACAGGGCACTACGAGCAGTACTTC
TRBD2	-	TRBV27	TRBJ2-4	CASSAIAGLAKNIQYF	TGTGCCAGCAGTGCCATAGCGGGGCTAGCCAAAAACATTCAGTACTTC
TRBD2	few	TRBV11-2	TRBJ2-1	CASSLEVSYRLADNNEQFF	TGTGCCAGCAGCTTAGAAGTTAGTTATAGACTAGCGGACAACAATGAGCAGTTCTTC
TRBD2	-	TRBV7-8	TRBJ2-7	CASSSQGLAGFEQYF	TGTGCCAGCAGCTCCCAGGGACTAGCGGGATTCGAGCAGTACTTC
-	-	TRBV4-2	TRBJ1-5	CASSQSVGQSLSNQPQHF	TGTGCCAGCAGCCAATCGGTTGGACAGAGTCTTAGCAATCAGCCCCAGCATTTT
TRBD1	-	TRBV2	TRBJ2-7	CASSPDRGPLEQYF	TGTGCCAGCAGTCCGGACAGGGGGCCGCTTGAGCAGTACTTC
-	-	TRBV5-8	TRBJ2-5	CASSLEQEGTQYF	TGTGCCAGCAGCTTGGAACAGGAGGGGACCCAGTACTTC
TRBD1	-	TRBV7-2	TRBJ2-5	CASSSRQGRTQYF	TGTGCCAGCAGCTCCCGACAGGGTCGGACCCAGTACTTC
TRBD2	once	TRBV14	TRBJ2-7	CASSRGLAGVYEQYF	TGTGCCAGCAGCCGAGGACTAGCGGGAGTCTACGAGCAGTACTTC
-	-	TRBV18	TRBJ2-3	CASSPPSLSDTQYF	TGTGCCAGCTCACCACCGTCCCTCTCAGATACGCAGTATTTT
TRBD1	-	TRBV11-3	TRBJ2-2	CASSLGVAGGEPNTGELFF	TGTGCCAGCAGCTTAGGAGTGGCAGGGGGTGAGCCGAACACCGGGGAGCTGTTTTTT
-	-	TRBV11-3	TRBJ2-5	CASSFGGGGWGETQYF	TGTGCCAGCAGCTTTGGGGGTGGAGGGTGGGGAGAGACCCAGTACTTC
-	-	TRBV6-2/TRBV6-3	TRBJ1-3	CASSYGGFSGNTIYF	TGTGCCAGCAGTTACGGCGGATTCTCTGGAAACACCATATATTTT
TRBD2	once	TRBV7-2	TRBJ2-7	CASSLGVAGGYEQYF	TGTGCCAGCAGCTTAGGGGTAGCGGGGGGCTACGAGCAGTACTTC
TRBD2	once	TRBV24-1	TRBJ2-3	CATSTTSGRYTDTQYF	TGTGCCACCAGCACGACTAGCGGGAGGTACACAGATACGCAGTATTTT
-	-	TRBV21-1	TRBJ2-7	CASSRPPPETSGGYEQYF	TGTGCCAGCAGCAGACCTCCTCCCGAGACTAGCGGGGGATACGAGCAGTACTTC
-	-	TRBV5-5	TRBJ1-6	CASSLFRGRTSNSPLHF	TGTGCCAGCAGCTTGTTTAGGGGCAGGACCTCGAATTCACCCCTCCACTTT
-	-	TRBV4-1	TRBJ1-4	CASSQDLQGRKEKLFF	TGCGCCAGCAGCCAAGACTTACAGGGAAGAAAAGAAAAACTGTTTTTT
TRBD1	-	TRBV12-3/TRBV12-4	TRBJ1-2	CASRYRGNYGYTF	TGTGCCAGCAGATACAGGGGTAACTATGGCTACACCTTC
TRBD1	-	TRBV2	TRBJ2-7	CASLRDRGVEQYF	TGTGCCAGCTTGCGGGACAGGGGGGTCGAGCAGTACTTC
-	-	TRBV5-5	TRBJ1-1	CASSPGTGRTEAFF	TGTGCCAGCAGCCCAGGAACAGGGCGGACTGAAGCTTTCTTT
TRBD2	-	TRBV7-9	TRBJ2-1	CASSSPGGQDYNEQFF	TGTGCCAGCAGCTCCCCGGGGGGGCAGGATTACAATGAGCAGTTCTTC
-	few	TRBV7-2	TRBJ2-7	CASSAGQTYEQYF	TGTGCCAGCAGCGCGGGACAGACCTACGAGCAGTACTTC
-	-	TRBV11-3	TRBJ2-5	CASSLRVETQYF	TGTGCCAGCAGCTTACGGGTCGAGACCCAGTACTTC
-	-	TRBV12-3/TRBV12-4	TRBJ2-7	CASSLGRGREQYF	TGTGCCAGCAGTTTGGGCAGGGGTCGGGAGCAGTACTTC
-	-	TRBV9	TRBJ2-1	CASSPGGLPGNEQFF	TGTGCCAGCAGCCCAGGGGGACTCCCGGGGAATGAGCAGTTCTTC
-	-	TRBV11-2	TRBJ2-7	CASSSPGEGSYEQYF	TGTGCCAGCAGCTCCCCAGGGGAGGGGTCCTACGAGCAGTACTTC
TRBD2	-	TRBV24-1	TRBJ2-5	CATSPGLAGGALWKETQYF	TGTGCCACCAGTCCGGGACTAGCGGGAGGCGCATTATGGAAAGAGACCCAGTACTTC
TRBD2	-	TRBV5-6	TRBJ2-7	CASSAVVRREGWYEQYF	TGTGCCAGCAGCGCTGTGGTCCGTCGGGAGGGGTGGTACGAGCAGTACTTC
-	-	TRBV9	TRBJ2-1	CASSFPSGEQFF	TGTGCCAGCAGCTTCCCTTCCGGGGAGCAGTTCTTC
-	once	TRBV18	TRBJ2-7	CASSPPVGSFVEQYF	TGTGCCAGCTCACCACCGGTGGGCTCTTTTGTCGAGCAGTACTTC
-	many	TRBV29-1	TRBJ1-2	CSVRREGENYGYTF	TGCAGCGTTAGGAGGGAAGGGGAGAACTATGGCTACACCTTC
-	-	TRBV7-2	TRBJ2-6	CASSLDPSIAGANVLTF	TGTGCCAGCAGCTTAGATCCCAGTATTGCTGGGGCCAACGTCCTGACTTTC
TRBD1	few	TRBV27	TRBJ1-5	CASRTDRGPNQPQHF	TGTGCCAGCAGGACTGACAGGGGCCCTAATCAGCCCCAGCATTTT
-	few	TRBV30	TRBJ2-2	CAWSVATDTGELFF	TGTGCCTGGAGTGTAGCGACAGACACCGGGGAGCTGTTTTTT
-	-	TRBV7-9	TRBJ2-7	CASSLIYYEQYF	TGTGCCAGCAGCTTAATCTATTACGAGCAGTACTTC
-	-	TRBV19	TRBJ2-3	CASSIVGPTGQYF	TGTGCCAGTAGTATAGTTGGCCCAACGGGGCAGTATTTT
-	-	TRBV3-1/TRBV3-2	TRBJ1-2	CASSRQAGLLTF	TGTGCCAGCAGCCGCCAAGCGGGGCTGCTCACCTTC
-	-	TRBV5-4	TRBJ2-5	CASSLAGMNQETQYF	TGTGCCAGCAGCTTGGCCGGGATGAACCAAGAGACCCAGTACTTC
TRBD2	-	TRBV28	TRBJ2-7	CATSRLAVYEQYF	TGTGCCACCTCTCGGCTAGCGGTTTACGAGCAGTACTTC
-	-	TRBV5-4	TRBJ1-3	CASSSGSGGTIYF	TGTGCCAGCAGCTCGGGGTCCGGGGGCACCATATATTTT